This T cell receptor beta chain was sequenced in a study of response to subunit inactivated influenza vaccine. V lost 0 bases to trimming and J lost 2 bases, with 11 bases between them. This CDR3 region has 16 residues. CDR1 and CDR2 (germline): SGHTA, FQGNSA. TCRdb passed the RT-PCR reads through MiXCR, listing each CDR3 protein once. Here the sample spans about 540,000 distinct CDR3 sequences, roughly 25% being singletons. The data also belong to a second study, concerning T cells expressing NK-cell markers. This second report adds: Libraries used 5'RACE template switching adding universal primer site and UMIs. CD3+CD56+NKG2C+, CD3+CD56+NKG2C- and CD3+CD56-NKG2C+ T cells, once sorted, supplied the TCR beta repertoires. Most of the eight sequenced donors tested HCMV-seropositive; one tested seronegative. What restricted sorting to alpha-beta TCR T cells in several experiments was an anti-gamma-delta TCR antibody. CD8+ T cells in 5 to 7 donors included dominant NKG2C+ clonotypes at 1.0-7.0%.

The receptor was derived from a man aged 50-60 years who received an inactivated influenza vaccine. The genes are TRBV7-2 and TRBJ2-1, with TRBD1 as a possible D gene (5 bases). This material consisted of CD4+ T cells sorted from PBMCs, taken approximately 13 days after vaccination. The CDR3 sequence: CASSLAVGVTYNEQFF. The CDR3 DNA follows: TGTGCCAGCAGCTTAGCGGTAGGGGTCACCTACAATGAGCAGTTCTTC.